The 31 T cell receptor beta chains given below trace back to one sample, sequenced in a study of regulatory T cells. Overall study results and limits: In CD3G deficiency, regulatory T cells had lower Shannon diversity than autologous conventional CD4+ and control regulatory cells.

Primers: 52 TRBV forward and 13 TRBJ reverse. Only in-frame clones appear in the TCRdb table, and some are missing; sequencing was by immunoSEQ multiplex PCR. Of approximately 4,000 clones listed, more than 85% are singletons. No cognate antigen is known for these TCRs. Sequenced input: CD4+ Tregs sorted from blood. All receptors come from a child aged 2 to 15 with CD3G deficiency.

The sample holds one count of this clone. The CDR3 protein is CASSLTGTQYF. As DNA, the CDR3 is TGTGCCAGCAGTTTAACTGGGACCCAGTACTTC. The chain is built from TRBV28 and TRBJ2-5; no definite D call. Trimming left V 2 bases short and J 7 bases short, with 5 bases between. This CDR3 contains 11 residues. Germline V gene sequence: CDR1 MDHEN, CDR2 SYDVKM.

The chain is built from TRBV28 and TRBJ1-1, with D unclear. V shed 5 bases and J shed 1 base, with 11 bases lying between them. The CDR3 extends over 14 amino acids. CDR1 is MDHEN and CDR2 is SYDVKM in the germline V gene. CDR3 coding DNA: TGTGCCAGCAGTGGGCCTCGAGGGAACACTGAAGCTTTCTTT. Protein sequence: CASSGPRGNTEAFF. Looking up the rest from reference TRBV28 and TRBJ1-1 gives the full variable domain: DVKVTQSSRYLVKRTGEKVFLECVQDMDHENMFWYRQDPGLGLRLIYFSYDVKMKEKGDIPEGYSVSREKKERFSLILESASTNQTSMYLCASSGPRGNTEAFFGQGTRLTVV.

This clone was counted only a few times. V gene TRBV7-9 combines with J gene TRBJ1-4; 9 positions agree with TRBD1. Germline V gene sequence: CDR1 SEHNR, CDR2 FQNEAQ (reference sequence). V lost 4 bases to trimming and J lost 0 bases; unmatched junction nucleotides: 3. This CDR3 has 16 residues. CDR3 DNA sequence: TGTGCCAGCAGCTCCGGACAGGGGACAACTAATGAAAAACTGTTTTTT. Translation gives CASSSGQGTTNEKLFF.

This clone was observed once. The chain couples TRBV28 to TRBJ1-2; D gene unclear. Germline V gives CDR1 MDHEN, CDR2 SYDVKM. The V end was cut by 2 bases, the J end by 4 bases, with 11 bases between. This CDR3 has 14 residues. The CDR3 DNA sequence: TGTGCCAGCAGTTTAGGTGGCAGCCCCTATGGCTACACCTTC. Translation gives CASSLGGSPYGYTF.

This clone was seen only once. V is TRBV11-3 and J is TRBJ2-7; 9 positions agree with TRBD1. V was pared by 1 base and J by 3 bases, with 1 base of the junction left unmatched. The V gene's germline CDR1 is SGHNT and CDR2 YENEEA. CDR3 length: 14 amino acids. The CDR3 region has the DNA TGTGCCAGCAGCTTAGCGGGACAGGGCTACGAGCAGTACTTC. Its protein is CASSLAGQGYEQYF.

The chain employs TRBV18 and TRBJ2-3; D is undetermined. The CDR3 extends over 13 amino acids. Germline V gene lookup returns CDR1 KGHSH and CDR2 LQKENI. V dropped 5 bases and J dropped 3 bases, with 9 bases sitting between them. This CDR3 reads CASSSHSTDTQYF. In DNA, the CDR3 is TGTGCCAGCTCATCTCATTCGACAGATACGCAGTATTTT.

In its sample, this clone was seen once. The chain is built from TRBV6-1 and TRBJ1-4; D gene unclear. The CDR3 has 15 residues. Looked up from germline, CDR1 is MNHNS and CDR2 is SASEGT. The V end was cut by 2 bases, the J end by 5 bases, with 12 bases between. CDR3 protein: CASSESNGWNEKLFF. The DNA for the CDR3 is TGTGCCAGCAGTGAATCGAACGGCTGGAATGAAAAACTGTTTTTT.

The V call is TRBV6-1, the J call TRBJ2-3, with D tentatively TRBD1 (5 bases). CDR3 length: 14 amino acids. Trimming pared 4 bases from V and 1 base from J, leaving 9 bases between. The V gene's germline CDR1 is MNHNS and CDR2 SASEGT. The CDR3 DNA reads TGTGCCAGCAGTGTTGTAGGGGGCACAGATACGCAGTATTTT. Translation: CASSVVGGTDTQYF.

This chain connects TRBV7-3 to TRBJ2-3; perhaps D is TRBD1 or TRBD2 (6 bases each). The CDR3 consists of 16 residues. Germline CDR1 is SGHTA and CDR2 is FQGTGA. V was cut by 5 bases and J by 6 bases, with 21 bases left in between. The CDR3 DNA follows: TGTGCCAGCAGCCCCCGGGGGCCCACCCTGGGGGATACGCAGTATTTT. Protein sequence: CASSPRGPTLGDTQYF.

The chain couples TRBV5-1 to TRBJ2-1; 12 bases match TRBD2. V lost 1 base, J lost 1 base, and 6 bases stayed unmatched. The CDR3 covers 18 residues. Germline lookup yields CDR1 SGHRS and CDR2 YFSETQ. CDR3 protein: CASSLSLAGGGSYNEQFF. CDR3 DNA: TGCGCCAGCAGCTTGAGCCTAGCGGGAGGGGGATCCTACAATGAGCAGTTCTTC.

The rearrangement joins TRBV28 to TRBJ2-5; TRBD1 might be the D (6 bases). Germline V gene lookup returns CDR1 MDHEN and CDR2 SYDVKM. There are 15 residues in the CDR3. Trimming cost V 5 bases and J 11 bases, with 24 bases left between them. The CDR3 loop reads CASSGSSAGAGGQYF. CDR3 DNA sequence: TGTGCCAGCAGTGGCTCATCTGCAGGGGCGGGTGGGCAGTACTTC.

The chain links TRBV6-1 to TRBJ2-4; no clear D gene. Trimming left V 4 bases short and J 7 bases short, with 17 bases between. Germline CDR1 and CDR2: MNHNS and SASEGT. This CDR3 region has 15 residues. The CDR3 reads CASSVPGPMENIQYF. The CDR3 nucleotides read TGTGCCAGCAGTGTCCCCGGGCCCATGGAGAACATTCAGTACTTC.

CDR3 DNA: TGCGCCAGCAGCCCAGTACTAGCGGGCCCCACAGATACGCAGTATTTT. It translates to CASSPVLAGPTDTQYF. The V gene is TRBV5-1, the J gene TRBJ2-3; 9 bases align to TRBD2. Germline values: CDR1 SGHRS, CDR2 YFSETQ. Losses at the gene ends were 4 bases for V and 2 bases for J; bases not matched to a gene: 8. This CDR3 has 16 residues.

The chain couples TRBV7-9 to TRBJ2-2, with D possibly being TRBD1 or TRBD2 (5 bases each). This CDR3 is 15 amino acids long. Germline V CDR1 and CDR2: SEHNR, FQNEAQ (reference sequence). V lost 2 bases to trimming and J lost 7 bases, with 14 bases between them. The CDR3 reads CASSLWQGEGGELFF. DNA of the CDR3: TGTGCCAGCAGCTTATGGCAGGGAGAAGGCGGGGAGCTGTTTTTT.

The rearrangement uses TRBV28 and TRBJ1-4; D possibly corresponds to TRBD1 (6 bases). Trimming stripped 6 bases from V and 11 bases from J, with 16 bases between. Germline lookup yields CDR1 MDHEN and CDR2 SYDVKM. This CDR3 contains 13 residues. This CDR3 reads CASSLGQRGKLFF. The DNA of the CDR3 is TGTGCCAGCAGCCTTGGACAGAGGGGGAAACTGTTTTTT.

For the CDR3, the DNA is TGTGCCAGCAGTTTTGGGCTAGCGGGAGATCGGAGAGAGACCCAGTACTTC. Translating gives CASSFGLAGDRRETQYF. This chain joins TRBV28 and TRBJ2-5; 10 nucleotides line up with TRBD2. The CDR3 covers 17 residues. Germline lookup yields CDR1 MDHEN and CDR2 SYDVKM. The V and J ends lost 3 bases and 4 bases, in that order; junction bases with no gene match: 11.

The rearrangement uses TRBV28 and TRBJ2-4; 10 bases align to TRBD1. The CDR3 sequence is 16 residues long. Germline CDR1 reads MDHEN; CDR2 reads SYDVKM. J lost 11 bases, V lost 7 bases, and 17 bases had no gene match. The CDR3 DNA follows: TGTGCCAGCACCCCTGGAGGGGGACAGGGGCGGAAAGTTCAGTACTTC. Protein product: CASTPGGGQGRKVQYF.

The chain joins TRBV27 to TRBJ2-2; TRBD2 agrees at 10 bases. After removal of 2 bases from V and 3 bases from J, the junction contained 12 bases not matched to a gene. CDR3 length: 19 residues. Per the germline V gene, CDR1 is MNHEY and CDR2 is SMNVEV (reference sequence). The CDR3 is CASSLKSLAGVLDTGELFF. The CDR3 DNA reads TGTGCCAGCAGTTTAAAATCGCTAGCGGGAGTTTTGGACACCGGGGAGCTGTTTTTT.

This clone was counted between two and nine times. The chain has TRBV6-1 and TRBJ2-7; TRBD2 is a possible D gene (5 bases). The CDR3 loop spans 13 amino acids. CDR1 is MNHNS, CDR2 SASEGT, per germline. Trimming took off 8 bases at V and 0 bases at J, with 11 bases between the two ends. CDR3 coding DNA: TGTGCCAGCCTAGCTACCAGCTCCTACGAGCAGTACTTC. Its protein is CASLATSSYEQYF.

The chain joins TRBV7-9 to TRBJ1-4; no reliable D call. Germline lookup yields CDR1 SEHNR and CDR2 FQNEAQ (reference sequence). V lost 3 bases, J lost 0 bases, and 5 bases lay in between. This CDR3 is built from 14 residues. The CDR3: CASSLGATNEKLFF. The CDR3 DNA follows: TGTGCCAGCAGCTTGGGTGCAACTAATGAAAAACTGTTTTTT.

The rearrangement uses TRBV28 and TRBJ2-3, with D unclear. V was shortened by 8 bases and J by 0 bases, with 9 bases between the two germline ends. Germline V gene lookup returns CDR1 MDHEN and CDR2 SYDVKM. The CDR3 contains 13 residues. Written as DNA, the CDR3 is TGTGCCAGCTCGAAAGCCAGCACAGATACGCAGTATTTT. Protein product: CASSKASTDTQYF.

This clone was observed a single time. The rearrangement links TRBV19 to TRBJ2-2; 9 nucleotides agree with TRBD2. The CDR3 length is 17 residues. V was clipped by 5 bases and J by 5 bases; unmatched bases: 12. Germline CDR1 LNHDA, CDR2 SQIVND (reference sequence). DNA of the CDR3: TGTGCCAGTAGTGTGAGATGGGGACTAGCATTAACCGGGGAGCTGTTTTTT. This encodes CASSVRWGLALTGELFF.

This chain connects TRBV28 to TRBJ2-4; D is unresolved. The V gene lost 6 bases and the J gene lost 7 bases, with 16 bases spanning the gap. This CDR3 spans 14 amino acids. Germline V gene data show CDR1 as MDHEN and CDR2 as SYDVKM. This CDR3 is CASSPADRRNIQYF. In nucleotides, the CDR3 is TGTGCCAGCAGCCCCGCTGATAGAAGGAACATTCAGTACTTC.

The chain is built from TRBV18 and TRBJ2-7; 8 bases are shared with TRBD2. Germline CDR1 is KGHSH and CDR2 is LQKENI. CDR3 length: 13 residues. Unmatched junction bases numbered 3, after V lost 5 bases and J lost 3 bases. CDR3 nucleotides: TGTGCCAGCTCATCCGCGGGGGGCTACGAGCAGTACTTC. Translation gives CASSSAGGYEQYF.

J is TRBJ2-6 and V is TRBV19, with D uncertain. V shed 5 bases and J shed 2 bases, with 7 bases lying between them. Germline values: CDR1 LNHDA, CDR2 SQIVND (reference sequence). The CDR3 loop spans 14 amino acids. The CDR3 loop is CASSPWAGANVLTF. DNA of the CDR3: TGTGCCAGTAGTCCTTGGGCTGGGGCCAACGTCCTGACTTTC.

This clone was seen a single time. The rearrangement uses TRBV7-8 and TRBJ2-7; D is ambiguous. V lost 1 base, J lost 5 bases, and 12 bases lay in between. This CDR3 is 14 amino acids long. Per germline, CDR1 SGHVS and CDR2 FQNEAQ. In nucleotides, the CDR3 is TGTGCCAGCAGCTTAGACCAAAGGCGCCACGAGCAGTACTTC. Amino acids: CASSLDQRRHEQYF. Looking up the rest from reference TRBV7-8 and TRBJ2-7 gives the full variable domain: GAGVSQSPRYKVAKRGQDVALRCDPISGHVSLFWYQQALGQGPEFLTYFQNEAQLDKSGLPSDRFFAERPEGSVSTLKIQRTQQEDSAVYLCASSLDQRRHEQYFGPGTRLTVT.

The J gene is TRBJ2-7, the V gene TRBV7-8; maybe TRBD1 (6 bases). Trimming removed 6 bases from V and 0 bases from J, with 9 bases in between. Germline lookup yields CDR1 SGHVS and CDR2 FQNEAQ. The CDR3 totals 13 residues. The CDR3 region has the DNA TGTGCCAGCAGGGGGGACAACTCCTACGAGCAGTACTTC. Translating it yields CASRGDNSYEQYF.

The genes are TRBV7-9 and TRBJ2-5; 8 nucleotides line up with TRBD2. The CDR3 runs to 15 residues. With 1 base clipped from V and 3 bases from J, the junction kept 4 bases outside the gene matches. CDR1 and CDR2 (germline): SEHNR, FQNEAQ (reference sequence). The CDR3 DNA reads as TGTGCCAGCAGCTTAGGGGCGGGAGGAAAAGAGACCCAGTACTTC. Protein: CASSLGAGGKETQYF. Combining the CDR3 with reference TRBV7-9 and TRBJ2-5 gives the whole variable domain DTGVSQNPRHKITKRGQNVTFRCDPISEHNRLYWYRQTLGQGPEFLTYFQNEAQLEKSRLLSDRFSAERPKGSFSTLEIQRTEQGDSAMYLCASSLGAGGKETQYFGPGTRLLVL.

The chain uses TRBV28 and TRBJ2-1; 12 bases map to TRBD2. In germline, CDR1 is MDHEN, CDR2 SYDVKM. The length of the CDR3 is 16 residues. J was trimmed by 8 bases and V by 5 bases; bases with no gene match: 10. Here the CDR3 DNA reads TGTGCCAGCAGTGGACCCCAGACTAGCGGGAGCTATGAGCAGTTCTTC. Amino acids: CASSGPQTSGSYEQFF.

The chain has TRBV28 and TRBJ2-7, with D possibly called TRBD1 or TRBD2 (5 bases each). Germline V gene sequence: CDR1 MDHEN, CDR2 SYDVKM. V lost 6 bases and J 0 bases, leaving 18 bases between the germline ends. The CDR3 has 16 amino acids. The chain's CDR3 is CASSAAGTAFSYEQYF. The DNA for the CDR3 is TGTGCCAGCAGCGCAGCCGGGACGGCGTTCTCCTACGAGCAGTACTTC.

This clone was seen only once. The gene calls are TRBV19 and TRBJ2-6; 10 nucleotides line up with TRBD1. The CDR3 contains 17 residues. The junction had 8 bases not matched to a gene; V was cut back by 8 bases and J by 1 base. Per germline, CDR1 LNHDA and CDR2 SQIVND (reference sequence). The CDR3 is CASQPGTGASGANVLTF. CDR3 nucleotide sequence: TGTGCCAGTCAGCCCGGGACAGGGGCTTCTGGGGCCAACGTCCTGACTTTC.